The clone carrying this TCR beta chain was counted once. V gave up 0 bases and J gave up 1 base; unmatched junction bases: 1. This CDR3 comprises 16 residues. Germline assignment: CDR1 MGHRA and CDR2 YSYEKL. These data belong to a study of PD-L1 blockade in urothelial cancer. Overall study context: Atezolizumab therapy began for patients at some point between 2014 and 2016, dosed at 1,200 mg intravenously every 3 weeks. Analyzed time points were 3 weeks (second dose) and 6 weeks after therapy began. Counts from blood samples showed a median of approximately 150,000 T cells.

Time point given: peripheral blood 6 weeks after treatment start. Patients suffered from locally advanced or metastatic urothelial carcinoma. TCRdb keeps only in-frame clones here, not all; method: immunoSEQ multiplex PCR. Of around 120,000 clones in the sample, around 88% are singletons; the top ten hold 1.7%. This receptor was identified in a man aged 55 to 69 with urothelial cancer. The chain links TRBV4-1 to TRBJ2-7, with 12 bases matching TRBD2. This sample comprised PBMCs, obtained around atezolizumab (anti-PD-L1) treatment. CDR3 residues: CASSQEGTSGSYEQYF. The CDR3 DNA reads TGCGCCAGCAGCCAAGAGGGGACTAGCGGGTCCTACGAGCAGTACTTC.